This T cell receptor (beta chain) was obtained from a study of blood T cell repertoires in COVID-19. Across the study: Italy, Spain and the United States were the sources of the convalescent and acute COVID-19 samples. Sample material is recorded as cDNA or gDNA derived from T cells, B-cell-depleted T cells, or PBMCs.

This CDR3 region has 15 residues. V lost 1 base and J 5 bases, leaving 14 bases between the germline ends. The germline CDR1 and CDR2 sequences are KGHDR and SFDVKD. Authors' methods: Estimation of nucleated cell counts relied on the amplification of reference gene primers. The method was immunoSEQ multiplex PCR; TCRdb's version includes in-frame clones alone and lacks a portion of them. V, J and clone size derive from that table, while D and trimming were established from the DNA sequence. The sample shows roughly 140,000 clones, more than 80% of them seen only once. The chain combines TRBV24-1 with TRBJ2-7; maybe TRBD1 (6 bases). The source of this sequence is a human donor with acute or convalescent COVID-19. The donor label of this sample is uncertain. Sequencing was performed on peripheral blood. The CDR3 region is CATSDFSQGRDEQYF. DNA of the CDR3: TGTGCCACCAGTGATTTTTCACAGGGTAGGGACGAGCAGTACTTC.